Following are 24 T cell receptor beta chains from one sample sequenced in a study of regulatory T cells in long-lasting Graves disease. Documented time point: persistent/refractory GD, antithyroid drugs over 5 years with positive TRAb. Researchers made the TCR library from RNA that was extracted from PBMCs. In building TCR beta libraries, iRepertoire HTBI primers were used together with Arm-PCR of CDR3 regions. Via MiXCR, TCRdb re-called the multiplex PCR reads, giving one row per CDR3 protein. There are almost 350,000 distinct CDR3 sequences in the sample; around a fifth occur only once, and over 25% lies in the top ten. The specimen was peripheral blood mononuclear cells (PBMCs), collected when the disease was refractory, from a patient treated with antithyroid drugs. All receptors derive from a female donor with Graves disease.

J is TRBJ2-1 and V is TRBV7-9, with 9 bases aligning to TRBD2. This CDR3 contains 16 residues. The ends lost 5 bases at V and 4 bases at J; junction bases unmatched: 9. Germline V gene lookup returns CDR1 SEHNR and CDR2 FQNEAQ (reference sequence). The DNA of the CDR3 is TGTGCCAGCAGCCCAACGACTAGCGGACGATACAATGAGCAGTTCTTC. Encoded protein: CASSPTTSGRYNEQFF.

The sample holds a few counts of this clonotype. This chain connects TRBV10-3 to TRBJ2-3, with D hard to call. The ends were cut back, 3 bases at V and 2 bases at J, with 6 bases in the middle. This CDR3 has 13 residues. CDR1 and CDR2 from the germline V gene are ENHRY and SYGVKD. The CDR3 region has the DNA TGTGCCATCAGTGACAGATACACAGATACGCAGTATTTT. This gives the protein CAISDRYTDTQYF.

This clonotype was detected a few times. V is TRBV12-3 or TRBV12-4 and J is TRBJ1-3, with a possible D match to TRBD1 (6 bases). V was shortened by 4 bases and J by 1 base, with 14 bases between the two germline ends. The length of the CDR3 is 16 residues. The CDR3 is CASSSLTGLSGNTIYF. The CDR3 bases are TGTGCCAGCAGTTCCTTGACAGGATTGTCTGGAAACACCATATATTTT.

Only a few counts were recorded for this clonotype. The chain recombines TRBV12-5 with TRBJ1-1; 7 nucleotides agree with TRBD1. Looked up from germline, CDR1 is LGHNT and CDR2 is FRNRAP. V gave up 2 bases and J gave up 7 bases; unmatched junction bases: 10. This CDR3 region has 15 residues. CDR3 sequence (DNA): TGTGCTAGTGGTTTGCAGGGGGGTCTTGGGGATGAAGCTTTCTTT. Amino acids: CASGLQGGLGDEAFF.

This clonotype was observed many times. The chain recombines TRBV7-9 with TRBJ1-6; 9 bases align to TRBD1. The junction had 3 bases not matched to a gene; V was cut back by 6 bases and J by 9 bases. Germline CDR1 is SEHNR and CDR2 is FQNEAQ (reference sequence). The CDR3 length is 13 residues. Here the CDR3 DNA reads TGTGCCAGCAGACAGGGGGCGGGTTCACCCCTCCACTTT. It specifies CASRQGAGSPLHF.

The sample holds a few counts of this clonotype. The rearrangement links TRBV24-1 to TRBJ1-2; TRBD1 might be the D (6 bases). CDR3 length equals 15 residues. The V and J ends lost 2 bases and 8 bases respectively, with 17 bases between them. Germline V CDR1 and CDR2: KGHDR, SFDVKD. CDR3 sequence: CATSDYRTDVEGYTF. The CDR3 DNA reads TGTGCCACCAGTGATTATAGGACAGACGTCGAAGGCTACACCTTC.

This clonotype was counted between two and nine times. The chain employs TRBV20-1 and TRBJ2-7; D is uncertain. This CDR3 is 14 amino acids long. The V gene's germline CDR1 is DFQATT and CDR2 SNEGSKA (reference sequence). V lost 1 base and J 3 bases, leaving 13 bases between the germline ends. The CDR3 sequence is CSARAQRYFYEQYF. The CDR3 DNA reads as TGCAGTGCTAGAGCGCAAAGATACTTCTACGAGCAGTACTTC.

As to this clonotype: This may stem from a read error, because a much larger clone lies one nucleotide away. The V gene is TRBV6-2 or TRBV6-3, the J gene TRBJ1-1; no firm D call. CDR1 MNHEY and CDR2 SVGEGT come from the germline V gene. The CDR3 sequence is 15 residues long. CDR3 in DNA: TGTGCCAGCAGTTACGCGTATCGCGGGAACGCTGAAGCTTTCTTT. Translation gives CASSYAYRGNAEAFF.

The chain carries TRBV20-1 and TRBJ1-1; D is possibly TRBD1 (5 bases). CDR1 DFQATT and CDR2 SNEGSKA come from the germline V gene (reference sequence). The CDR3 is 11 amino acids. This chain's CDR3 is CRLRQGVEAFF. CDR3 nucleotide sequence: TGCCGCCTAAGGCAAGGGGTTGAAGCTTTCTTT.

V is TRBV5-1 and J is TRBJ1-6, with D possibly being TRBD1 (5 bases). Germline loops: CDR1 SGHRS, CDR2 YFSETQ. This CDR3 has 17 amino acids. Trimming cost V 1 base and J 7 bases, with 18 bases left between them. The CDR3 coding sequence is TGCGCCAGCAGCTTGAATCCGGGCAGGGTGTACAATTCACCCCTCCACTTT. Translated: CASSLNPGRVYNSPLHF.

The rearrangement joins TRBV14 to TRBJ1-1, with 8 bases that match TRBD1. J lost 0 bases, V lost 4 bases, and 16 bases had no gene match. The germline gives CDR1 SGHDN, CDR2 FVKESK. CDR3 length equals 19 residues. DNA of the CDR3: TGTGCCAGCAGCCCCTTACTTTGGACAGGGAATTTGATGAACACTGAAGCTTTCTTT. Translating gives CASSPLLWTGNLMNTEAFF.

Many counts were recorded for this clonotype. The V gene is TRBV11-2, the J gene TRBJ1-1, with 7 bases that match TRBD1. The CDR3 has 12 amino acids. Germline assignment: CDR1 SGHAT and CDR2 FQNNGV. The junction had 1 base not matched to a gene; V was cut back by 4 bases and J by 5 bases. The CDR3 is CASSWDRTEAFF. CDR3 coding DNA: TGTGCCAGCAGCTGGGACAGAACTGAAGCTTTCTTT. The complete variable domain, with remaining parts taken from reference TRBV11-2 and TRBJ1-1, reads EAGVAQSPRYKIIEKRQSVAFWCNPISGHATLYWYQQILGQGPKLLIQFQNNGVVDDSQLPKDRFSAERLKGVDSTLKIQPAKLEDSAVYLCASSWDRTEAFFGQGTRLTVV.

This clonotype was recorded many times. The chain joins TRBV3-1 to TRBJ1-2; D may be TRBD1 (5 bases). This CDR3 is 17 amino acids long. CDR1 is LGHDT, CDR2 YNNKEL, per germline (reference sequence). Deletions cut 4 bases from V and 10 bases from J, with 28 bases between. CDR3 loop: CASSPLRGGNVLWDYTF. CDR3 DNA: TGTGCCAGCAGCCCCCTCCGGGGGGGGAATGTACTATGGGACTACACCTTC.

In this sample, this clonotype turned up many times. The chain is built from TRBV29-1 and TRBJ1-1; a possible D gene is TRBD1 (6 bases). The CDR3 length is 12 residues. Germline CDR1 is SQVTM and CDR2 is ANQGSEA. Trimming left V 3 bases short and J 5 bases short, with 10 bases between. CDR3 nucleotide sequence: TGCAGCGTTGAGAGGGGGGAGACTGAAGCTTTCTTT. Translation gives CSVERGETEAFF.

The sample holds many counts of this clonotype. V usage is TRBV12-3 or TRBV12-4 and J usage is TRBJ1-6; a possible D gene is TRBD1 (6 bases). CDR3 size: 14 residues. Trimming stripped 8 bases from V and 7 bases from J, with 15 bases between. The CDR3 DNA reads TGTGCCAGCTCAACAGGGCTACCGAATTCACCCCTCCACTTT. Protein sequence: CASSTGLPNSPLHF.

This clonotype has a handful of counts. The J gene is TRBJ2-2, the V gene TRBV5-6; D is possibly TRBD1 (6 bases). The V and J ends lost 4 bases and 1 base respectively, with 11 bases between them. The CDR3 has 15 residues. The V gene's germline CDR1 is SGHDT and CDR2 YYEEEE. The CDR3: CASSGGQMNTGELFF. In nucleotides, the CDR3 is TGTGCCAGCAGCGGAGGACAGATGAACACCGGGGAGCTGTTTTTT.

In this sample, this clonotype turned up many times. This chain joins TRBV20-1 and TRBJ2-7, with a tentative D call TRBD1 (6 bases). The CDR3 consists of 12 residues. Germline lookup yields CDR1 DFQATT and CDR2 SNEGSKA (reference sequence). V lost 4 bases to trimming and J lost 0 bases, with 7 bases between them. The CDR3 bases are TGCAGTGCTAACAGGGCCTCCTACGAGCAGTACTTC. Amino acid sequence: CSANRASYEQYF.

The CDR3 coding sequence is TGTGCCACCAGTGATTTGGCGACAGGGGTGTACGAGCAGTACTTC. Protein product: CATSDLATGVYEQYF. The chain recombines TRBV24-1 with TRBJ2-7, with TRBD1 identical over 8 bases. The CDR3 is 15 amino acids. In germline, CDR1 is KGHDR, CDR2 SFDVKD. V shed 0 bases and J 4 bases; nucleotides not matched to a gene: 4.

This clonotype has a count of ten or more. The CDR3 reads CASSYSGGKDEQYF. In DNA form, the CDR3 reads TGTGCCAGCAGTTACTCAGGGGGCAAGGACGAGCAGTACTTC. The chain is built from TRBV6-5 and TRBJ2-7; 7 positions agree with TRBD1. Losses at the gene ends were 0 bases for V and 5 bases for J; bases not matched to a gene: 4. In germline, CDR1 is MNHEY, CDR2 SVGAGI. The CDR3 totals 14 residues.

This clonotype occurred many times. The chain employs TRBV3-1 and TRBJ2-4; possible D gene TRBD2, 6 bases. Germline V gives CDR1 LGHDT, CDR2 YNNKEL (reference sequence). V was pared by 4 bases and J by 0 bases, with 13 bases between. There are 16 residues in the CDR3. The CDR3 region is CASSPEGRLAKNIQYF. Written as DNA, the CDR3 is TGTGCCAGCAGCCCCGAGGGGAGGCTAGCCAAAAACATTCAGTACTTC.

J is TRBJ1-1 and V is TRBV6-1, with a possible D match to TRBD1 (6 bases). V was cut by 6 bases and J by 5 bases, with 22 bases left in between. The CDR3 sequence is 16 residues long. CDR1 MNHNS and CDR2 SASEGT come from the germline V gene. The CDR3 DNA sequence: TGTGCCAGCAGACCCCGACAGGTTCGGTCGATGACTGAAGCTTTCTTT. Protein product: CASRPRQVRSMTEAFF.

Note on this clonotype: A much larger clone differs from this one at a single base, so this may be a read error. J is TRBJ2-7 and V is TRBV6-5; TRBD2 is a possible D gene (6 bases). The V and J ends lost 2 bases and 0 bases respectively, with 8 bases between them. Germline assignment: CDR1 MNHEY and CDR2 SVGAGI. The CDR3 sequence is 14 residues long. This CDR3 reads CASSYAGPSYEQYF. Here the CDR3 DNA reads TGTGCCAGCAGTTACGCGGGACCCTCCTACGAGCAGTACTTC.

This clonotype has a count of ten or more. The genes are TRBV3-1 and TRBJ1-5; TRBD1 might be the D (5 bases). The germline CDR1 and CDR2 sequences are LGHDT and YNNKEL (reference sequence). The germline V and J ends were trimmed by 8 bases and 3 bases, with 14 bases remaining between them. The CDR3 extends over 14 amino acids. The CDR3 loop reads CASSPQGANQPQHF. In DNA, the CDR3 is TGTGCCAGCTCACCTCAGGGAGCCAATCAGCCCCAGCATTTT.

This clonotype was seen only a few times. The chain uses TRBV10-3 and TRBJ1-1; no clear D. V was cut by 3 bases and J by 1 base, with 9 bases left in between. Germline V gene lookup returns CDR1 ENHRY and CDR2 SYGVKD. The CDR3 has 14 residues. This CDR3 is CAISDWSANTEAFF. CDR3 coding DNA: TGTGCCATCAGTGATTGGAGTGCGAACACTGAAGCTTTCTTT.